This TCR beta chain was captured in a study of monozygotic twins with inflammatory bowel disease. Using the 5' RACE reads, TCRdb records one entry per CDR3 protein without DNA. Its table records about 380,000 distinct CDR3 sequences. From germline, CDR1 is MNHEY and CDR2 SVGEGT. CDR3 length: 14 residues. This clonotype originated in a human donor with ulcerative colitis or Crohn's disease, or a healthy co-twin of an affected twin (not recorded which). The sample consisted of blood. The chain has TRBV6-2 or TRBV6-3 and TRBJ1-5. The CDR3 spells CASSYSTLVQPQHF.